This T cell receptor beta chain is from a study of blood T cell repertoires in COVID-19. V was shortened by 3 bases and J by 1 base, with 12 bases between the two germline ends. The CDR3 consists of 15 residues. The repertoire was sequenced with immunoSEQ multiplex PCR; TCRdb's copy has only in-frame clones and lacks some. Here the sample spans around 240,000 clones, around 83% being singletons. Sequencing was performed on peripheral blood. This receptor was identified in a man aged 40-49 years with acute or convalescent COVID-19. The rearrangement uses TRBV6-7 and TRBJ1-2; no reliable D call. TRBV6-7 belongs to the ORF category, with a function that is uncertain. The chain's CDR3 is CASSYMSWLNYGYTF. DNA of the CDR3: TGTGCCAGCAGTTATATGTCATGGCTTAACTATGGCTACACCTTC.